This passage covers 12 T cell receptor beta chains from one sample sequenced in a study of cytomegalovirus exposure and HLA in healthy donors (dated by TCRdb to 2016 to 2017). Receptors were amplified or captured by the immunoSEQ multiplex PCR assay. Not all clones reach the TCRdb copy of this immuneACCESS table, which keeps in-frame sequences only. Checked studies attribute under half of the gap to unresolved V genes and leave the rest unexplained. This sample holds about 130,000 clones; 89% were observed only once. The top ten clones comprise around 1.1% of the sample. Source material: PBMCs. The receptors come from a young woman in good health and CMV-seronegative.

This CDR3 is CASSLIGLAGVNEQFF. The CDR3 DNA sequence: TGTGCCAGCAGCTTGATTGGACTAGCGGGAGTCAATGAGCAGTTCTTC. The chain couples TRBV7-9 to TRBJ2-1; 13 positions match TRBD2. V lost 3 bases, J lost 6 bases, and 5 bases stayed unmatched. Per the germline V gene, CDR1 is SEHNR and CDR2 is FQNEAQ (reference sequence). The CDR3 extends over 16 amino acids.

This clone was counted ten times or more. The CDR3, as DNA: TGTGCAAGTCGCCCCGGGGAAGGTCGGTCCTACGAGCAGTACGTC. Amino acids: CASRPGEGRSYEQYV. The chain links TRBV12-2 to TRBJ2-7; TRBD2 is the table's D call and was not checked against the DNA. TRBV12-2 corresponds to a pseudogene. This CDR3 contains 15 residues.

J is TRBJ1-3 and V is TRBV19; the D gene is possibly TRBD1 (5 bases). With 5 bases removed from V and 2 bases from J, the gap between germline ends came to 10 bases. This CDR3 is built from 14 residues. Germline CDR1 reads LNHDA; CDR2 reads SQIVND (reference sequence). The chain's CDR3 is CASSQGSPGNTIYF. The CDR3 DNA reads TGTGCCAGTAGTCAGGGTTCTCCTGGAAACACCATATATTTT. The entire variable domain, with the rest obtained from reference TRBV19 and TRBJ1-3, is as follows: DGGITQSPKYLFRKEGQNVTLSCEQNLNHDAMYWYRQDPGQGLRLIYYSQIVNDFQKGDIAEGYSVSREKKESFPLTVTSAQKNPTAFYLCASSQGSPGNTIYFGEGSWLTVV.

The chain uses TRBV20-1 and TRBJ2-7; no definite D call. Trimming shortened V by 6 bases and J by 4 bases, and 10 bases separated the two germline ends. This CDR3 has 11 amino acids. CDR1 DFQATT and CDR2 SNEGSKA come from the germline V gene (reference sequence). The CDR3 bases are TGCAGTGCCCCTAGTCCATACGAGCAGTACTTC. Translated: CSAPSPYEQYF.

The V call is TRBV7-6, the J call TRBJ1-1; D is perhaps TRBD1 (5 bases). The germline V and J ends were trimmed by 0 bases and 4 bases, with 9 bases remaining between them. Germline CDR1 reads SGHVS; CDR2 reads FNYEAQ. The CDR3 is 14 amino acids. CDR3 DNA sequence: TGTGCCAGCAGCTTAGCGCGGGGGAGCACTGAAGCTTTCTTT. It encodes CASSLARGSTEAFF.

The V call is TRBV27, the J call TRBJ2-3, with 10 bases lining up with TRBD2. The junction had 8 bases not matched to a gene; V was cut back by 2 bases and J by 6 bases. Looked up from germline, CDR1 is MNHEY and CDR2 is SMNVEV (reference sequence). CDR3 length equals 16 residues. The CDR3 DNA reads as TGTGCCAGCAGTTTAGGGGTAGCGGGAGGCTGGGATACGCAGTATTTT. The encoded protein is CASSLGVAGGWDTQYF.

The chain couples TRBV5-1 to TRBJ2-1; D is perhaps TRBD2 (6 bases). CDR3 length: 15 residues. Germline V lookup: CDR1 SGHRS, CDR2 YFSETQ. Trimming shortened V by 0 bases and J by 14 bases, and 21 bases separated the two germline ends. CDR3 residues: CASSLGHLAEGLKFF. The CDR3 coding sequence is TGCGCCAGCAGCTTGGGTCATTTGGCCGAGGGACTTAAGTTCTTC.

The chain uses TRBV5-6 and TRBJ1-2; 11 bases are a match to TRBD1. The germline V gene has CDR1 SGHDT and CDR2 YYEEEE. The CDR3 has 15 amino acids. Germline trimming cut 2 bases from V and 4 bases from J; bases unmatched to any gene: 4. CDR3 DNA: TGTGCCAGCAGCTTTGGGACAGGGGGTTCCTATGGCTACACCTTC. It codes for CASSFGTGGSYGYTF.

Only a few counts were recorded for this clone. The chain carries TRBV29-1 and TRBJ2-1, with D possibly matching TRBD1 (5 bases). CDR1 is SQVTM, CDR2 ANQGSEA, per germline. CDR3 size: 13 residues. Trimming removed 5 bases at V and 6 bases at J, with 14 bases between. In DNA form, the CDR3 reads TGCAGCGTTCCCCGGACACAAACCAATGAGCAGTTCTTC. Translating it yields CSVPRTQTNEQFF.

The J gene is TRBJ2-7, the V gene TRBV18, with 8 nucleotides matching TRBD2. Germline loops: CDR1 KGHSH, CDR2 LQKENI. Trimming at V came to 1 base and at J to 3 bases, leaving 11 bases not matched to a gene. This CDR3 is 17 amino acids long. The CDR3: CASSPRASGSVGYEQYF. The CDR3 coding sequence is TGTGCCAGCTCACCACGGGCGAGCGGGAGTGTCGGCTACGAGCAGTACTTC.

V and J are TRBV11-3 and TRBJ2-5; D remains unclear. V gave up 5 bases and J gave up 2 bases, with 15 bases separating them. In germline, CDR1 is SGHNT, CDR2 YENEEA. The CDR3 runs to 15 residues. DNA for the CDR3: TGTGCCAGCAGCCAACTGACGGGTCCACAAGAGACCCAGTACTTC. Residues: CASSQLTGPQETQYF. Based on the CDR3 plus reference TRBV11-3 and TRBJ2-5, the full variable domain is EAGVVQSPRYKIIEKKQPVAFWCNPISGHNTLYWYLQNLGQGPELLIRYENEEAVDDSQLPKDRFSAERLKGVDSTLKIQPAELGDSAVYLCASSQLTGPQETQYFGPGTRLLVL.

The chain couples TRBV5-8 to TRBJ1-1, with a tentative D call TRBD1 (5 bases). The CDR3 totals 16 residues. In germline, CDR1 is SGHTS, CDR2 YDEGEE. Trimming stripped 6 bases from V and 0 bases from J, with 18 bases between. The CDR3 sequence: CASNVGGVTMNTEAFF. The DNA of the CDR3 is TGTGCCAGCAACGTGGGGGGGGTGACCATGAACACTGAAGCTTTCTTT.